The 21 T cell receptor beta chains given below trace back to one sample, sequenced in a study of blood T cell repertoires in COVID-19 (TCRdb year 2020). Library preparation was by the immunoSEQ multiplex PCR assay. Not all clones reach the TCRdb copy of this immuneACCESS table, which keeps in-frame sequences only. Checked studies attribute under half of the gap to unresolved V genes and leave the rest unexplained. This sample gives some 97,000 clones in total; around 81% of them show up just once. About an eighth of the sample is taken by the ten largest. Sequenced material: peripheral blood. The receptors were sampled from a middle-aged man with active or convalescent COVID-19.

V and J are TRBV24-1 and TRBJ1-2, with D perhaps TRBD1 (6 bases). The germline V and J ends were trimmed by 2 bases and 6 bases, with 12 bases remaining between them. Germline V gene lookup returns CDR1 KGHDR and CDR2 SFDVKD. The CDR3 loop spans 14 amino acids. The CDR3 DNA reads as TGTGCCACCAGTGATTCCCTGACAGGAAATGGCTACACCTTC. Its translation: CATSDSLTGNGYTF.

The chain links TRBV2 to TRBJ1-5; maybe TRBD1 (5 bases). Germline V CDR1 and CDR2: SNHLY, FYNNEI. This CDR3 is built from 14 residues. V lost 3 bases, J lost 4 bases, and 10 bases lay in between. CDR3: CASSETVSNQPQHF. Written as DNA, the CDR3 is TGTGCCAGCAGTGAGACAGTTTCTAATCAGCCCCAGCATTTT.

This clone was observed a single time. The chain has TRBV30 and TRBJ2-4, with 13 bases aligning to TRBD2. With 0 bases clipped from V and 0 bases from J, the junction kept 8 bases outside the gene matches. The CDR3 spans 19 residues. Germline V gene data show CDR1 as GTSNPN and CDR2 as SVGIG (reference sequence). The DNA of the CDR3 is TGTGCCTGGAGTGTCTCCGGAGGACTAGCGGGGGTAGCCAAAAACATTCAGTACTTC. Translated, it gives CAWSVSGGLAGVAKNIQYF.

The J gene is TRBJ2-7, the V gene TRBV24-1; possibly TRBD1 for D (5 bases). The CDR3 has 11 amino acids. The V gene's germline CDR1 is KGHDR and CDR2 SFDVKD. CDR3 nucleotides: TGTTACCTCCAGGGTATCTACGAGCAGTACTTC. This gives the protein CYLQGIYEQYF.

The genes are TRBV28 and TRBJ2-2; 11 bases line up with TRBD2. Germline-derived CDR1 and CDR2 are MDHEN and SYDVKM. J gave up 5 bases and V 6 bases, and 2 bases lay outside the gene matches. CDR3 length: 14 residues. The CDR3 reads CASRGLAETGELFF. The CDR3 region has the DNA TGTGCCAGCAGGGGACTAGCGGAAACCGGGGAGCTGTTTTTT.

The V gene is TRBV6-6, the J gene TRBJ2-3; 7 bases agree with TRBD1. The CDR3 runs to 14 residues. V lost 6 bases to trimming and J lost 2 bases; unmatched junction nucleotides: 5. The germline V gene has CDR1 MNHNY and CDR2 SVGAGI (reference sequence). The CDR3 coding sequence is TGTGCCAGCAGACCGGGACAGAACACAGATACGCAGTATTTT. This gives the protein CASRPGQNTDTQYF.

The chain links TRBV3-1 (or the pseudogene TRBV3-2) to TRBJ2-5, with D unresolved. The CDR3 has 12 residues. With 2 bases removed from V and 5 bases from J, the gap between germline ends came to 6 bases. The germline V gene has CDR1 LGHDT and CDR2 YNNKEL (reference sequence). The CDR3 sequence: CASSQFEETQYF. CDR3 DNA sequence: TGTGCCAGCAGCCAATTTGAGGAGACCCAGTACTTC.

This chain links TRBV6-5 with TRBJ1-6; 9 nucleotides line up with TRBD1. There are 15 residues in the CDR3. CDR1 is MNHEY and CDR2 is SVGAGI in the germline V gene. Trimming removed 0 bases from V and 11 bases from J; junction bases left unmatched: 5. The CDR3: CASSYSGQGSAPLHF. The CDR3, as DNA: TGTGCCAGCAGTTACTCCGGACAGGGGTCGGCACCCCTCCACTTT.

The chain is built from TRBV24-1 and TRBJ1-2; D call uncertain. CDR1 is KGHDR and CDR2 is SFDVKD in the germline V gene. V lost 6 bases, J lost 8 bases, and 12 bases lay in between. CDR3 size: 12 residues. This CDR3 reads CATSSITEGYTF. The CDR3 DNA is TGTGCCACCAGTAGTATCACGGAGGGCTACACCTTC.

The rearrangement joins TRBV5-1 to TRBJ1-2; D is undetermined. Trimming left V 2 bases short and J 8 bases short, with 13 bases between. This CDR3 is 13 amino acids long. The germline V gene encodes CDR1 SGHRS and CDR2 YFSETQ. CDR3 amino acids: CASSLAGVSGYTF. CDR3 in DNA: TGCGCCAGCAGCTTAGCTGGTGTCTCCGGCTACACCTTC. Based on the CDR3 plus reference TRBV5-1 and TRBJ1-2, the full variable domain is KAGVTQTPRYLIKTRGQQVTLSCSPISGHRSVSWYQQTPGQGLQFLFEYFSETQRNKGNFPGRFSGRQFSNSRSEMNVSTLELGDSALYLCASSLAGVSGYTFGSGTRLTVV.

The V and J genes are TRBV5-1 and TRBJ2-1; tentatively, D is TRBD2 (6 bases). The CDR3 is 13 residues long. Looked up from germline, CDR1 is SGHRS and CDR2 is YFSETQ. The V end lost 5 bases, the J end lost 10 bases, and 16 bases lay between the germline ends. CDR3 nucleotides: TGCGCCAGCAGACGGACTACCGATCCAGAGCAGTTCTTC. Protein: CASRRTTDPEQFF.

The V call is TRBV19, the J call TRBJ1-4, with TRBD1 identical over 7 bases. This CDR3 is built from 13 residues. CDR1 is LNHDA, CDR2 SQIVND, per germline (reference sequence). With V trimmed by 2 bases and J by 9 bases, 3 bases remained unmatched. This chain's CDR3 is CASSIRQGKKLFF. In DNA form, the CDR3 reads TGTGCCAGTAGTATAAGACAGGGCAAAAAACTGTTTTTT. Based on the CDR3 plus reference TRBV19 and TRBJ1-4, the full variable domain is DGGITQSPKYLFRKEGQNVTLSCEQNLNHDAMYWYRQDPGQGLRLIYYSQIVNDFQKGDIAEGYSVSREKKESFPLTVTSAQKNPTAFYLCASSIRQGKKLFFGSGTQLSVL.

The genes are TRBV4-2 and TRBJ2-2, with 8 bases matching TRBD2. The CDR3 has 17 amino acids. From germline, CDR1 is LGHNA and CDR2 YNFKEQ. Losses at the gene ends were 4 bases for V and 4 bases for J; bases not matched to a gene: 11. Here the CDR3 reads CASSRAQTSVGTGELFF. The CDR3 DNA reads as TGTGCCAGCAGCCGAGCTCAGACTAGCGTTGGCACCGGGGAGCTGTTTTTT.

This chain connects TRBV28 to TRBJ2-1; TRBD2 matches 13 bases. The germline gives CDR1 MDHEN, CDR2 SYDVKM. V lost 8 bases, J lost 0 bases, and 1 base stayed unmatched. This CDR3 comprises 15 residues. The CDR3 coding sequence is TGTGCCAGCGGACTAGCGGGAGACTCCTACAATGAGCAGTTCTTC. Translation gives CASGLAGDSYNEQFF. The full variable domain, its missing parts supplied by reference TRBV28 and TRBJ2-1, is DVKVTQSSRYLVKRTGEKVFLECVQDMDHENMFWYRQDPGLGLRLIYFSYDVKMKEKGDIPEGYSVSREKKERFSLILESASTNQTSMYLCASGLAGDSYNEQFFGPGTRLTVL.

This chain links TRBV24-1 with TRBJ2-7; 9 bases match TRBD1. There are 14 residues in the CDR3. Germline CDR1 KGHDR, CDR2 SFDVKD. J was trimmed by 1 base and V by 9 bases; bases with no gene match: 6. CDR3 protein: CATSRGQGSYEQYF. In DNA form, the CDR3 reads TGTGCCACCTCTCGGGGACAGGGTTCCTACGAGCAGTACTTC.

This clone was observed a handful of times. V and J are TRBV24-1 and TRBJ2-5, with 7 nucleotides matching TRBD2. CDR1 is KGHDR, CDR2 SFDVKD, per germline. V gave up 3 bases and J gave up 5 bases; unmatched junction bases: 8. This CDR3 contains 15 residues. The CDR3 reads CATSDSRTSDETQYF. The CDR3 bases are TGTGCCACCAGTGATAGCCGGACTAGTGATGAGACCCAGTACTTC.

This clone has just a few counts. This chain connects TRBV10-3 to TRBJ2-1; 13 bases align to TRBD2. The CDR3 has 14 residues. V gave up 6 bases and J gave up 10 bases; unmatched junction bases: 6. Germline-derived CDR1 and CDR2 are ENHRY and SYGVKD. Here the CDR3 reads CAIRGLAGPGEQFF. The CDR3 nucleotides read TGTGCCATCAGGGGACTAGCGGGGCCCGGAGAGCAGTTCTTC.

The rearrangement joins TRBV5-4 to TRBJ2-7; possible D gene TRBD1, 6 bases. Trimming took 3 bases from V and 4 from J, leaving 14 bases between them. The CDR3 runs 14 residues. Germline CDR1 is SGHNT and CDR2 is YYREEE (reference sequence). The CDR3 loop reads CASSSQGTPYEQYF. DNA of the CDR3: TGTGCCAGCAGCTCCCAAGGGACACCGTACGAGCAGTACTTC.

The V and J genes are TRBV12-3 or TRBV12-4 and TRBJ1-1; no reliable D call. CDR3 size: 13 residues. With 3 bases removed from V and 5 bases from J, the gap between germline ends came to 10 bases. CDR3 sequence (DNA): TGTGCCAGCAGTTTCGGGGTTCGGACTGAAGCTTTCTTT. Translated: CASSFGVRTEAFF.

The chain has TRBV18 and TRBJ1-1, with 7 nucleotides matching TRBD1. Germline V lookup: CDR1 KGHSH, CDR2 LQKENI. V shed 4 bases, J shed 2 bases, and the junction held 4 bases outside the gene matches. This CDR3 has 14 residues. CDR3 bases: TGTGCCAGCTCACTGACAGGGTACAACACTGAAGCTTTCTTT. Encoded protein: CASSLTGYNTEAFF. Supplemented by reference TRBV18 and TRBJ1-1, the full variable domain reads NAGVMQNPRHLVRRRGQEARLRCSPMKGHSHVYWYRQLPEEGLKFMVYLQKENIIDESGMPKERFSAEFPKEGPSILRIQQVVRGDSAAYFCASSLTGYNTEAFFGQGTRLTVV.

The chain links TRBV29-1 to TRBJ2-3; weak D call: TRBD2 (6 bases). CDR1 is SQVTM, CDR2 ANQGSEA, per germline. The V end lost 1 base, the J end lost 3 bases, and 8 bases lay between the germline ends. This CDR3 is built from 13 residues. CDR3 region: CSVEGGDTDTQYF. DNA for the CDR3: TGCAGCGTTGAAGGGGGGGATACAGATACGCAGTATTTT.